The rows below give T cell receptor beta chains drawn from one sample of a study of blood T cell repertoires in COVID-19. The table came from immunoSEQ multiplex PCR; TCRdb's copy has only in-frame clones and leaves some out. The sample includes more than 200,000 clones, around 89% of them seen just once. Sequenced sample: peripheral blood. The origin of the receptors is a man aged 30-40 years with COVID-19, enrolled during active disease. Each CDR3 is given with its conserved first and last residue. The order of the fields is CDR3 DNA, CDR3 protein, CDR3 length, V gene, clone size, J gene, D gene. D genes are given only for firm matches. Some rows mark clone size as missing; the rest say once, few, many or name a class of expanded clone.

DNA: TGTGCCAGCAGCTCACGAGACAGGGGAGAGGCGGCTAATGAAAAACTGTTTTTT
CDR3: CASSSRDRGEAANEKLFF
length: 18
V: TRBV7-9
size: once
J: TRBJ1-4
D: TRBD1

DNA: TGTGCCAGCAGCCCACGGACAGTTTCCCGTATGGACTACAATGAGCAGTTCTTC
CDR3: CASSPRTVSRMDYNEQFF
length: 18
V: TRBV7-9
size: NA
J: TRBJ2-1
D: NA

DNA: TGTGCCATCAGAATTGGCGGGACAGATAATTCACCCCTCCACTTT
CDR3: CAIRIGGTDNSPLHF
length: 15
V: TRBV10-3
size: NA
J: TRBJ1-6
D: TRBD1

DNA: TGTGCCAGCAGCTCCGGGGCAGCTCCTCTAGGGGGTGAGCAGTTCTTC
CDR3: CASSSGAAPLGGEQFF
length: 16
V: TRBV28
size: NA
J: TRBJ2-1
D: NA

DNA: TGTGCCAGCAGTCCCACCGGGGGTTTGAGCTCCTACGAGCAGTACTTC
CDR3: CASSPTGGLSSYEQYF
length: 16
V: TRBV7-2
size: NA
J: TRBJ2-7
D: NA

DNA: TGTGCCAGCAGCTTAGTCGCGATCTCCCTTGCGGGAGGTGGGGATGAGCAGTTCTTC
CDR3: CASSLVAISLAGGGDEQFF
length: 19
V: TRBV7-6
size: NA
J: TRBJ2-1
D: TRBD2

DNA: TGCAGCGTTGAGGGGAGCCTGGGTGAGCCCCAGCATTTT
CDR3: CSVEGSLGEPQHF
length: 13
V: TRBV29-1
size: NA
J: TRBJ1-5
D: NA

DNA: TGTGCCAGCAGCGCGGGGGGGTCTAATCAGCCCCAGCATTTT
CDR3: CASSAGGSNQPQHF
length: 14
V: TRBV28
size: NA
J: TRBJ1-5
D: NA

DNA: TGCGCCAGCAGCCCTATTCCGGGACTAGCGGGGAAGTTCGCTCAGTACTTC
CDR3: CASSPIPGLAGKFAQYF
length: 17
V: TRBV5-1
size: once
J: TRBJ2-4
D: TRBD2

DNA: TGTGCCAGCAGCCTCCACAGACAGGGACCCACCTACGAGCAGTACTTC
CDR3: CASSLHRQGPTYEQYF
length: 16
V: TRBV14
size: NA
J: TRBJ2-7
D: TRBD1

DNA: TGTGCCAGCAGCGGGACTAGACAAGAGACCCAGTACTTC
CDR3: CASSGTRQETQYF
length: 13
V: TRBV5-6
size: NA
J: TRBJ2-5
D: TRBD2

DNA: TGTGCCAGCAGCTTGCAGGGGAACTCCTACAATGAGCAGTTCTTC
CDR3: CASSLQGNSYNEQFF
length: 15
V: TRBV5-5
size: NA
J: TRBJ2-1
D: NA

DNA: TGTGCCAGCAGTTTAAGAGGATATGGCTACACCTTC
CDR3: CASSLRGYGYTF
length: 12
V: TRBV28
size: NA
J: TRBJ1-2
D: NA

DNA: TGTGCCAGTAGTATGGGGGACAAGGTGGCCGGGCAGTTCTTC
CDR3: CASSMGDKVAGQFF
length: 14
V: TRBV19
size: NA
J: TRBJ2-1
D: NA

DNA: TGTGCCAGCAGTTACTATAGTAGGGGTGAAGCTTTCTTT
CDR3: CASSYYSRGEAFF
length: 13
V: TRBV6-2/TRBV6-3
size: few
J: TRBJ1-1
D: NA

DNA: TGTGCCAGCAGCGCAAGCGGTAACGCATACAATGAGCAGTTCTTC
CDR3: CASSASGNAYNEQFF
length: 15
V: TRBV9
size: once
J: TRBJ2-1
D: NA

DNA: TGTGCCAGCTCACCCTCGGCAGGTTCCGAGCAGTACTTC
CDR3: CASSPSAGSEQYF
length: 13
V: TRBV18
size: NA
J: TRBJ2-7
D: NA

DNA: TGTGCCAGCAGCCAAGACAGGGGAAGTGAAAAACTGTTTTTT
CDR3: CASSQDRGSEKLFF
length: 14
V: TRBV6-2/TRBV6-3
size: once
J: TRBJ1-4
D: TRBD1

DNA: TGTGCCAGCAGCCTCCGGGGACAGGGGTATGGCTACACCTTC
CDR3: CASSLRGQGYGYTF
length: 14
V: TRBV28
size: NA
J: TRBJ1-2
D: TRBD1

DNA: TGTGCCAGCTCACCCCAGGGGGAAGACTATGGCTACACCTTC
CDR3: CASSPQGEDYGYTF
length: 14
V: TRBV18
size: NA
J: TRBJ1-2
D: TRBD1

DNA: TGTGCCAGCAGCTTAGTTAGCGCAGGGGGCACTGAAGCTTTCTTT
CDR3: CASSLVSAGGTEAFF
length: 15
V: TRBV7-8
size: NA
J: TRBJ1-1
D: TRBD1

DNA: TGTGCCAGCAGCTCGTACACCGGGGAGCTGTTTTTT
CDR3: CASSSYTGELFF
length: 12
V: TRBV7-3
size: NA
J: TRBJ2-2
D: NA

DNA: TGTGCCAGCACAGGGGGCTGGGGTTTGAACACTGAAGCTTTCTTT
CDR3: CASTGGWGLNTEAFF
length: 15
V: TRBV27
size: NA
J: TRBJ1-1
D: TRBD1

DNA: TGTGCCAGCAGCTTCCTAGCGGGACGAGCGGCCGGGGAGCTGTTTTTT
CDR3: CASSFLAGRAAGELFF
length: 16
V: TRBV5-6
size: NA
J: TRBJ2-2
D: TRBD2

DNA: TGTGCCAGCAGCTCCGGCACCGGGACAGGGGGAAGAGAGACCCAGTACTTC
CDR3: CASSSGTGTGGRETQYF
length: 17
V: TRBV7-2
size: NA
J: TRBJ2-5
D: TRBD1

DNA: TGTGCCATCAGTGAGCAGTACAATGAGCAGTTCTTC
CDR3: CAISEQYNEQFF
length: 12
V: TRBV10-3
size: NA
J: TRBJ2-1
D: NA

DNA: TGTGCCAGCAGTCAGGGGGCAGCTTTCTTT
CDR3: CASSQGAAFF
length: 10
V: TRBV6-6
size: NA
J: TRBJ1-1
D: TRBD1

DNA: TGTGCCAGCAGCGTGGGACTAGTCACAGATACGCAGTATTTT
CDR3: CASSVGLVTDTQYF
length: 14
V: TRBV7-2
size: NA
J: TRBJ2-3
D: TRBD2

DNA: TGTGCCATCACCTGGGCAGGGACTGTGGGCTACACCTTC
CDR3: CAITWAGTVGYTF
length: 13
V: TRBV10-3
size: NA
J: TRBJ1-2
D: NA

DNA: TGTGCCACCAGTGATTTGGCCCGGGAGGGCACCTACAATGAGCAGTTCTTC
CDR3: CATSDLAREGTYNEQFF
length: 17
V: TRBV24-1
size: NA
J: TRBJ2-1
D: TRBD2

DNA: TGTGCCAACGCCGTTGACAGCCTCTCCTACGAGCAGTACTTC
CDR3: CANAVDSLSYEQYF
length: 14
V: TRBV10-3
size: once
J: TRBJ2-7
D: NA

DNA: TGTGCCAGCAGTTTAGCTTGGTGGGGGGATTCACCCCTCCACTTT
CDR3: CASSLAWWGDSPLHF
length: 15
V: TRBV27
size: NA
J: TRBJ1-6
D: NA

DNA: TGTGCCAGCAGTAACCATCCGGGACAGGGGATCGCTGAAGCTTTCTTT
CDR3: CASSNHPGQGIAEAFF
length: 16
V: TRBV6-6
size: NA
J: TRBJ1-1
D: TRBD1